This TCR beta chain was retrieved from a study of shared clonotypes between healthy human individuals. Study as a whole: Three plates each covered CD4 naive and memory; CD8 naive two, CD8 memory one.

Clones were sequenced by immunoSEQ multiplex PCR, and TCRdb holds only the in-frame ones, with some missing. The sample shows approximately 1.5 million clones, 95% to 99% of them seen only once. This clone was observed once. The germline gives CDR1 SGHTA, CDR2 FQGNSA. The length of the CDR3 is 12 residues. Between the trimmed V and J ends, which lost 6 bases and 4 bases, there was a span of 8 bases. From CD4+ cells came CD45RA+ naive and CD45RA-negative memory subsets. Sequenced sample: naive CD4+ T cells sorted from blood. Sample subset: CD45RA+ positively selected. The genes are TRBV7-2 and TRBJ2-3; D uncertain. This receptor was taken from a man in his thirties or forties in good health. The CDR3 protein is CASRIMSDTQYF. The DNA of the CDR3 is TGTGCCAGCAGAATAATGTCAGATACGCAGTATTTT.